Listed here are 11 T cell receptor beta chains from one sample, sequenced in a study of cytomegalovirus exposure and HLA in healthy donors. PCR amplification relied on 60 Vbeta primers (plus 13 Jbeta primers). Clones were read by immunoSEQ multiplex PCR, and TCRdb kept only the in-frame ones, dropping some. Found here are approximately 160,000 clones, roughly 82% of them singletons; the top ten hold 1.5% to 2%. Sequenced input: PBMCs. These receptors originate from a woman aged 30 to 39 in good health and CMV-seronegative.

This clone occurred a few times. The chain employs TRBV30 and TRBJ1-5; 8 nucleotides match TRBD1. V shed 0 bases and J 6 bases; nucleotides not matched to a gene: 1. Germline CDR1 and CDR2: GTSNPN and SVGIG (reference sequence). CDR3 size: 13 residues. CDR3 bases: TGTGCCTGGAGTGTACAGGGGGTTCAGCCCCAGCATTTT. Translating it yields CAWSVQGVQPQHF.

The V call is TRBV27, the J call TRBJ2-5; 9 nucleotides agree with TRBD2. The J call is doubtful: the DNA matches TRBJ2-7 better. There are 13 residues in the CDR3. CDR1 is MNHEY and CDR2 is SMNVEV in the germline V gene (reference sequence). This CDR3 is CASSFPGLAEQYF. CDR3 in DNA: TGTGCCAGCAGTTTCCCGGGACTAGCCGAGCAGTACTTC.

In the case of this clone: Other DNA sequences in this specimen translate into the identical CDR3. This chain connects TRBV5-1 to TRBJ1-3, with D unresolved. Per germline, CDR1 SGHRS and CDR2 YFSETQ. This CDR3 is 15 amino acids long. The ends were cut back, 0 bases at V and 0 bases at J, with 7 bases in the middle. The CDR3 reads CASSLGRVSGNTIYF. The CDR3 bases are TGCGCCAGCAGCTTGGGACGGGTCTCTGGAAACACCATATATTTT. Full variable domain (outside the CDR3, taken from reference TRBV5-1 and TRBJ1-3): KAGVTQTPRYLIKTRGQQVTLSCSPISGHRSVSWYQQTPGQGLQFLFEYFSETQRNKGNFPGRFSGRQFSNSRSEMNVSTLELGDSALYLCASSLGRVSGNTIYFGEGSWLTVV.

The chain combines TRBV7-9 with TRBJ2-7; D gene uncertain. Germline V gene lookup returns CDR1 SEHNR and CDR2 FQNEAQ (reference sequence). The CDR3 runs to 12 residues. V was trimmed by 4 bases and J by 3 bases, leaving 7 bases between them. In DNA, the CDR3 is TGTGCCAGCAGCTCAGTCCGCTACGAGCAGTACTTC. Protein product: CASSSVRYEQYF.

The chain combines TRBV5-1 with TRBJ2-3, with D tentatively TRBD2 (6 bases). Germline V CDR1 and CDR2: SGHRS, YFSETQ. The CDR3 has 16 residues. V shed 1 base and J shed 1 base, with 13 bases lying between them. CDR3 loop: CASSLRVQRGTDTQYF. The DNA for the CDR3 is TGCGCCAGCAGCTTGAGGGTCCAGCGGGGCACAGATACGCAGTATTTT.

V is TRBV30 and J is TRBJ1-5; tentative D call: TRBD1 (5 bases). CDR3 length: 16 residues. V lost 3 bases and J lost 0, with 15 bases in between. In germline, CDR1 is GTSNPN, CDR2 SVGIG (reference sequence). CDR3 region: CAWSQTPGGSNQPQHF. In DNA, the CDR3 is TGTGCCTGGAGCCAAACGCCGGGGGGTAGCAATCAGCCCCAGCATTTT.

This clone was detected a few times. Other nucleotide sequences from this sample produce the same CDR3. The V gene is TRBV5-1, the J gene TRBJ1-1, with D possibly TRBD1 on 6 matching bases. The V and J ends lost 3 bases and 0 bases respectively, with 6 bases between them. The CDR3 contains 13 residues. Germline CDR1 SGHRS, CDR2 YFSETQ. CDR3 region: CASSWTVNTEAFF. CDR3 nucleotides: TGCGCCAGCAGCTGGACAGTGAACACTGAAGCTTTCTTT. The full variable domain, completed using reference TRBV5-1 and TRBJ1-1, is KAGVTQTPRYLIKTRGQQVTLSCSPISGHRSVSWYQQTPGQGLQFLFEYFSETQRNKGNFPGRFSGRQFSNSRSEMNVSTLELGDSALYLCASSWTVNTEAFFGQGTRLTVV.

CDR3 sequence reads: CASSYRNQGAHSAFF. The DNA for the CDR3 is TGTGCCAGCAGTTACCGAAATCAGGGGGCCCATTCGGCTTTCTTT. This chain links TRBV6-5 with TRBJ1-1, with 8 positions matching TRBD1. With 2 bases clipped from V and 11 bases from J, the junction kept 13 bases outside the gene matches. The CDR3 is 15 amino acids. The germline gives CDR1 MNHEY, CDR2 SVGAGI.

The chain has TRBV6-4 and TRBJ1-2; D not resolved. The length of the CDR3 is 16 residues. V lost 5 bases and J 4 bases, leaving 20 bases between the germline ends. Germline V lookup: CDR1 MRHNA, CDR2 SNTAGT. The DNA for the CDR3 is TGTGCCAGCAGTTCACGCCCCGGAAAGCTAGGCTATGGCTACACCTTC. It specifies CASSSRPGKLGYGYTF.

The table lists this clone with a few counts. The CDR3 spells CASSSRRAGNNEQFF. DNA for the CDR3: TGTGCCAGCAGCTCCCGTCGAGCGGGAAACAATGAGCAGTTCTTC. The chain carries TRBV7-3 and TRBJ2-1, with 7 bases that match TRBD2. V lost 4 bases and J lost 5; bases outside the gene matches: 8. CDR3 length: 15 amino acids. Germline values: CDR1 SGHTA, CDR2 FQGTGA.

The rearrangement uses TRBV7-2 and TRBJ2-5; 7 bases agree with TRBD1. The CDR3 has 15 residues. The germline gives CDR1 SGHTA, CDR2 FQGNSA. The V segment lost 5 bases and the J segment 2 bases; nucleotides outside the gene matches: 8. CDR3 residues: CASSTMTGPQETQYF. The CDR3 DNA is TGTGCCAGCAGCACAATGACAGGGCCACAAGAGACCCAGTACTTC.